What follows are 30 T cell receptor beta chains derived from one specimen sequenced in a study of CD8+ T cells in alopecia areata. Following extraction, RNA underwent reverse transcription to cDNA, which served as the sequencing template. Sequencing was performed with immunoSEQ multiplex PCR; in TCRdb, only in-frame clones are kept and a portion is missing. The sample includes over 200,000 clones, about 60% of them seen just once. Sequencing was performed on CD4+ T cells sorted from blood, taken at week 0. These receptors were obtained from a human donor with alopecia areata.

The chain carries TRBV5-1 and TRBJ2-3, with D possibly TRBD1 on 5 matching bases. The CDR3 covers 14 residues. Germline V gene sequence: CDR1 SGHRS, CDR2 YFSETQ. V was shortened by 7 bases and J by 5 bases, with 17 bases between the two germline ends. The CDR3 here is CASVERGEQDTQYF. As DNA, the CDR3 is TGCGCCAGCGTGGAAAGGGGCGAACAAGATACGCAGTATTTT.

The rearrangement links TRBV5-1 to TRBJ2-5, with a tentative D call TRBD1 (5 bases). The V and J ends lost 5 bases and 3 bases respectively, with 14 bases between them. Germline V gene lookup returns CDR1 SGHRS and CDR2 YFSETQ. The CDR3 runs to 14 residues. The CDR3 loop reads CASRLGVGKETQYF. The CDR3 coding sequence is TGCGCCAGCAGGTTAGGGGTTGGTAAAGAGACCCAGTACTTC.

V and J are TRBV7-3 and TRBJ2-6, with D unclear. The V end lost 8 bases, the J end lost 2 bases, and 13 bases lay between the germline ends. This CDR3 has 15 residues. The germline V gene has CDR1 SGHTA and CDR2 FQGTGA. The CDR3 coding sequence is TGTGCCAGCGGGCCCTCCAGCGCTGGGGCCAACGTCCTGACTTTC. Residues: CASGPSSAGANVLTF.

DNA of the CDR3: TGTGCCAGCAGTGAAGGACTAGCGGGAGGGATGGCCAAAAACATTCAGTACTTC. This translates into CASSEGLAGGMAKNIQYF. V usage is TRBV2 and J usage is TRBJ2-4; 14 nucleotides match TRBD2. Trimming cost V 1 base and J 1 base; bases outside gene matches: 3. The CDR3 runs 18 residues. CDR1 SNHLY and CDR2 FYNNEI come from the germline V gene.

This rearrangement joins TRBV29-1 to TRBJ2-1; 7 positions agree with TRBD2. V lost 2 bases, J lost 5 bases, and 6 bases stayed unmatched. This CDR3 is built from 14 residues. The V gene's germline CDR1 is SQVTM and CDR2 ANQGSEA. The CDR3 here is CSVERRLAHNEQFF. The CDR3 coding sequence is TGCAGCGTTGAACGACGACTAGCACACAATGAGCAGTTCTTC.

This chain joins TRBV30 and TRBJ2-2; 13 nucleotides line up with TRBD2. The CDR3 sequence is 19 residues long. Germline V gene data show CDR1 as GTSNPN and CDR2 as SVGIG (reference sequence). V shed 2 bases, J shed 7 bases, and the junction held 16 bases outside the gene matches. CDR3 in DNA: TGTGCCTGGAGTAGTCAGGCCCGACTAGCGGGGGGCCAGAGCGGGGAGCTGTTTTTT. Encoded protein: CAWSSQARLAGGQSGELFF.

The chain carries TRBV7-8 and TRBJ2-3; TRBD1 aligns across 11 bases. Germline CDR1 reads SGHVS; CDR2 reads FQNEAQ. Trimming cost V 6 bases and J 4 bases; bases outside gene matches: 9. This CDR3 has 16 amino acids. The CDR3 sequence: CASRKSGTGGPDTQYF. Here the CDR3 DNA reads TGTGCCAGCAGAAAGTCCGGGACAGGGGGACCAGATACGCAGTATTTT. The whole variable domain, filled in from reference TRBV7-8 and TRBJ2-3, reads GAGVSQSPRYKVAKRGQDVALRCDPISGHVSLFWYQQALGQGPEFLTYFQNEAQLDKSGLPSDRFFAERPEGSVSTLKIQRTQQEDSAVYLCASRKSGTGGPDTQYFGPGTRLTVL.

The chain carries TRBV9 and TRBJ2-2; 9 nucleotides agree with TRBD2. V trimming: 0 bases; J trimming: 8 bases; junction bases outside the gene matches: 8. Germline V gene lookup returns CDR1 SGDLS and CDR2 YYNGEE. This CDR3 has 16 amino acids. CDR3 DNA: TGTGCCAGCAGCGTAGGGGTTAGCGGGAGCGCGGGGGAGCTGTTTTTT. This encodes CASSVGVSGSAGELFF.

V usage is TRBV9 and J usage is TRBJ2-3; possible D gene TRBD2, 5 bases. V shed 3 bases and J shed 0 bases, with 8 bases lying between them. This CDR3 is built from 14 residues. Germline CDR1 is SGDLS and CDR2 is YYNGEE. As DNA, the CDR3 is TGTGCCAGCAGCGGGCCGGGAAGCACAGATACGCAGTATTTT. This codes for CASSGPGSTDTQYF. Supplemented by reference TRBV9 and TRBJ2-3, the full variable domain reads DSGVTQTPKHLITATGQRVTLRCSPRSGDLSVYWYQQSLDQGLQFLIQYYNGEERAKGNILERFSAQQFPDLHSELNLSSLELGDSALYFCASSGPGSTDTQYFGPGTRLTVL.

The gene calls are TRBV30 and TRBJ2-1; D unresolved. V was clipped by 0 bases and J by 1 base, with 13 bases between them. The CDR3 is 16 amino acids. Germline CDR1 GTSNPN, CDR2 SVGIG (reference sequence). The DNA of the CDR3 is TGTGCCTGGAGTGTGTCGGTCCGATTTTCCTACAATGAGCAGTTCTTC. It codes for CAWSVSVRFSYNEQFF.

The chain is built from TRBV6-6 and TRBJ1-2, with D possibly TRBD1 on 5 matching bases. Germline lookup yields CDR1 MNHNY and CDR2 SVGAGI (reference sequence). Trimming took off 7 bases at V and 5 bases at J, with 20 bases between the two ends. The CDR3 sequence is 15 residues long. As DNA, the CDR3 is TGTGCCAGCACTAGCACTGGTCCGGGGGAATATGGCTACACCTTC. This translates into CASTSTGPGEYGYTF.

At least ten counts were recorded for this clone. The identical CDR3 is also encoded by other nucleotide sequences in the sample. The V and J genes are TRBV18 and TRBJ1-4; 9 nucleotides align to TRBD1. V shed 3 bases and J 5 bases; nucleotides not matched to a gene: 1. The CDR3 sequence is 14 residues long. CDR1 and CDR2 from the germline V gene are KGHSH and LQKENI. The CDR3 coding sequence is TGTGCCAGCTCACCCGGGACAGGGAATGAAAAACTGTTTTTT. Encoded protein: CASSPGTGNEKLFF.

This clone was detected once. The rearrangement joins TRBV6-6 to TRBJ1-1; D uncertain. Germline V lookup: CDR1 MNHNY, CDR2 SVGAGI (reference sequence). The CDR3 has 11 amino acids. The V and J ends lost 9 bases and 0 bases respectively, with 5 bases between them. Written as DNA, the CDR3 is TGTGCCAGTCGGGTGAACACTGAAGCTTTCTTT. The encoded protein is CASRVNTEAFF.

The gene calls are TRBV7-9 and TRBJ2-1; D is perhaps TRBD2 (7 bases). V was clipped by 2 bases and J by 7 bases, with 18 bases between them. Per germline, CDR1 SEHNR and CDR2 FQNEAQ (reference sequence). The CDR3 has 16 amino acids. This CDR3 is CASSLPRGPGINEQFF. The CDR3, as DNA: TGTGCCAGCAGCTTACCGCGGGGGCCGGGGATAAATGAGCAGTTCTTC.

V is TRBV2 and J is TRBJ2-1; 9 bases agree with TRBD2. The CDR3 loop spans 13 amino acids. The V and J ends lost 7 bases and 4 bases, in that order; junction bases with no gene match: 2. The germline V gene encodes CDR1 SNHLY and CDR2 FYNNEI. For the CDR3, the DNA is TGTGCCAGCAAGGGACTAGCTTACAATGAGCAGTTCTTC. Its protein product is CASKGLAYNEQFF.

This clone was detected a few times. The chain is built from TRBV29-1 and TRBJ1-2; maybe TRBD1 (5 bases). The CDR3 is 13 residues long. Germline CDR1 SQVTM, CDR2 ANQGSEA. Trimming took 7 bases from V and 4 from J, leaving 16 bases between them. The CDR3 region is CSAAEGVIYGYTF. DNA for the CDR3: TGCAGCGCTGCGGAAGGGGTGATCTATGGCTACACCTTC.

CDR3 residues: CASSYSTGRAKNIQYF. The CDR3 DNA reads as TGTGCCAGCAGTTACTCGACGGGTCGGGCCAAAAACATTCAGTACTTC. This sequence joins TRBV6-5 and TRBJ2-4; no reliable D call. Germline V gene sequence: CDR1 MNHEY, CDR2 SVGAGI. This CDR3 has 16 residues. The V and J ends lost 0 bases and 1 base respectively, with 10 bases between them.

The chain is built from TRBV5-1 and TRBJ2-4, with 9 bases aligning to TRBD1. The germline V gene encodes CDR1 SGHRS and CDR2 YFSETQ. V gave up 4 bases and J gave up 5 bases; unmatched junction bases: 13. The length of the CDR3 is 17 residues. This CDR3 reads CASSAGQGRAGENIQYF. The CDR3 DNA is TGCGCCAGCAGCGCGGGACAGGGACGGGCTGGGGAAAACATTCAGTACTTC.

The chain has TRBV29-1 and TRBJ1-3; 8 nucleotides match TRBD1. V lost 5 bases to trimming and J lost 6 bases; unmatched junction nucleotides: 6. CDR1 is SQVTM, CDR2 ANQGSEA, per germline. The CDR3 sequence is 13 residues long. The CDR3 loop is CSVRGTGANTIYF. In DNA, the CDR3 is TGCAGCGTTCGGGGGACAGGAGCAAACACCATATATTTT.

The V call is TRBV13, the J call TRBJ2-3; D uncertain. There are 14 residues in the CDR3. Germline V CDR1 and CDR2: PRHDT, FYEKMQ (reference sequence). Trimming took off 3 bases at V and 0 bases at J, with 7 bases between the two ends. CDR3 DNA sequence: TGTGCCAGCAGCTTCACAGCTAGCACAGATACGCAGTATTTT. It yields the protein CASSFTASTDTQYF.

V is TRBV29-1 and J is TRBJ2-5; tentatively, D is TRBD1 or TRBD2 (5 bases each). The CDR3 contains 12 residues. V dropped 6 bases and J dropped 0 bases, with 8 bases sitting between them. Germline V CDR1 and CDR2: SQVTM, ANQGSEA. The CDR3 here is CSVRDHQETQYF. In DNA, the CDR3 is TGCAGCGTCCGGGACCACCAAGAGACCCAGTACTTC.

This clone was counted only a few times. The chain is built from TRBV6-1 and TRBJ2-3; 8 nucleotides align to TRBD2. With V trimmed by 2 bases and J by 1 base, 2 bases remained unmatched. Per the germline V gene, CDR1 is MNHNS and CDR2 is SASEGT. This CDR3 is 15 amino acids long. CDR3 nucleotide sequence: TGTGCCAGCAGTGAACCGGGACTAGGCACAGATACGCAGTATTTT. It specifies CASSEPGLGTDTQYF.

The chain uses TRBV19 and TRBJ1-2, with 7 bases aligning to TRBD1. The V segment lost 4 bases and the J segment 4 bases; nucleotides outside the gene matches: 6. From germline, CDR1 is LNHDA and CDR2 SQIVND (reference sequence). The CDR3 runs to 14 residues. The CDR3 bases are TGTGCCAGTAGTAAACAGGGGCCGGTCTATGGCTACACCTTC. Translation gives CASSKQGPVYGYTF.

This clone has just a few counts. V usage is TRBV28 and J usage is TRBJ2-3; 7 nucleotides align to TRBD1. This CDR3 contains 13 residues. Germline loops: CDR1 MDHEN, CDR2 SYDVKM. The V gene end was trimmed by 7 bases and the J gene end by 5 bases; junction bases not matched to a gene: 6. The CDR3 here is CASTTGVGDTQYF. The CDR3 DNA sequence: TGTGCCAGCACCACAGGGGTTGGAGATACGCAGTATTTT.

DNA of the CDR3: TGTGCCTGGACGTGGGGCGGTTGGTCTTATGAGCAGTTCTTC. Its translation: CAWTWGGWSYEQFF. The chain carries TRBV30 and TRBJ2-1; possibly TRBD1 for D (5 bases). The CDR3 has 14 residues. CDR1 GTSNPN and CDR2 SVGIG come from the germline V gene (reference sequence). V was cut by 4 bases and J by 8 bases, with 18 bases left in between.

V and J are TRBV27 and TRBJ2-7; 9 bases match TRBD2. J lost 7 bases, V lost 5 bases, and 12 bases had no gene match. Germline V gene lookup returns CDR1 MNHEY and CDR2 SMNVEV (reference sequence). The length of the CDR3 is 15 residues. CDR3 in DNA: TGTGCCAGCAGTATCCTTAGCGGGAGTGTGGAAGAGCAGTACTTC. It is translated as CASSILSGSVEEQYF.

The chain combines TRBV7-9 with TRBJ2-7; D unresolved. The CDR3 is 14 residues long. V shed 1 base and J shed 2 bases, with 9 bases lying between them. In germline, CDR1 is SEHNR, CDR2 FQNEAQ (reference sequence). CDR3 amino acids: CASSLGAGPYEQYF. CDR3 in DNA: TGTGCCAGCAGCTTAGGGGCAGGCCCCTACGAGCAGTACTTC.

This sequence joins TRBV4-1 and TRBJ1-5; D is perhaps TRBD1 (5 bases). V was clipped by 4 bases and J by 7 bases, with 20 bases between them. This CDR3 has 16 residues. The V gene's germline CDR1 is MGHRA and CDR2 YSYEKL. The chain's CDR3 is CASSPASGGKGQPQHF. In DNA, the CDR3 is TGCGCCAGCAGCCCGGCCTCGGGGGGGAAGGGGCAGCCCCAGCATTTT.

The chain uses TRBV30 and TRBJ2-7, with 9 bases that match TRBD2. In germline, CDR1 is GTSNPN, CDR2 SVGIG (reference sequence). After removal of 0 bases from V and 3 bases from J, the junction contained 9 bases not matched to a gene. The CDR3 extends over 16 amino acids. CDR3 sequence reads: CAWSVGGGRVDYEQYF. As DNA, the CDR3 is TGTGCCTGGAGTGTAGGTGGCGGGAGGGTCGACTACGAGCAGTACTTC.

This clone was picked up a small number of times. V is TRBV19 and J is TRBJ2-3, with no clear D. The length of the CDR3 is 14 residues. V lost 4 bases and J lost 2, with 10 bases in between. Germline V CDR1 and CDR2: LNHDA, SQIVND (reference sequence). The CDR3 bases are TGTGCCAGTAGTACCGGCCCTTCCACAGATACGCAGTATTTT. Translation: CASSTGPSTDTQYF.